The entry below gives a single TCR beta chain sequence along with its context. This sample stems from a study of blood T cells in healthy people across ages. Across the study: About one barcoded beta molecule was captured per two T cells (by template switching).

V was shortened by 4 bases and J by 6 bases, with 16 bases between the two germline ends. The CDR3 contains 15 residues. CDR1 and CDR2 from the germline V gene are SGHRS and YFSETQ. PCR was performed a second time for 7 to 11 cycles using a sample-barcoded 5' primer and a J-beta primer mix. TCRdb itself ran the 5' RACE reads through MiXCR, one entry per CDR3 protein. Here the sample spans fewer than 1,000,000 distinct CDR3 sequences, about half being singletons. The sequenced sample was blood. This receptor was identified in a man aged 80 or over in good health. This rearrangement joins TRBV5-1 to TRBJ2-2; maybe TRBD1 (5 bases). The DNA for the CDR3 is TGCGCCAGCAGCGACCGGCAGGGTGGGGCCGGGGAGCTGTTTTTT. It specifies CASSDRQGGAGELFF. Together with reference TRBV5-1 and TRBJ2-2, the CDR3 gives the full variable domain: KAGVTQTPRYLIKTRGQQVTLSCSPISGHRSVSWYQQTPGQGLQFLFEYFSETQRNKGNFPGRFSGRQFSNSRSEMNVSTLELGDSALYLCASSDRQGGAGELFFGEGSRLTVL.